Each of the 28 T cell receptor beta chains below was sequenced from the same sample in a study of blood T cell repertoires in COVID-19. Sequencing was performed with immunoSEQ multiplex PCR; in TCRdb, only in-frame clones are kept and a portion is missing. The data hold 180,000 or so clones, with around 85% observed a single time. Sequenced input: PBMCs or T cells enriched from blood (not recorded which). The origin of the receptors is a man aged 35 to 55 who had recovered from COVID-19.

V and J are TRBV4-1 and TRBJ2-2; 10 bases map to TRBD2. With 1 base clipped from V and 1 base from J, the junction kept 6 bases outside the gene matches. The germline gives CDR1 MGHRA, CDR2 YSYEKL. The CDR3 loop spans 18 amino acids. The CDR3: CASSQAAGLAVNTGELFF. CDR3 DNA sequence: TGCGCCAGCAGCCAAGCTGCCGGACTAGCGGTGAACACCGGGGAGCTGTTTTTT.

V and J are TRBV10-2 and TRBJ2-4, with 14 bases lining up with TRBD2. Germline values: CDR1 WSHSY, CDR2 SAAADI. V gave up 6 bases and J gave up 12 bases; unmatched junction bases: 4. There are 13 residues in the CDR3. The DNA for the CDR3 is TGCGCCAGCAGCGGACTAGCGGGGGGCAATCAGTACTTC. Protein: CASSGLAGGNQYF.

This chain connects TRBV5-1 to TRBJ2-3; 7 bases are shared with TRBD1. Trimming at V came to 2 bases and at J to 10 bases, leaving 13 bases not matched to a gene. The CDR3 is 15 amino acids. Germline lookup yields CDR1 SGHRS and CDR2 YFSETQ. The CDR3 bases are TGCGCCAGCAGCTTTGACGGGAAGGGTCAGGGGGCGCAGTATTTT. Residues: CASSFDGKGQGAQYF.

This clone appeared once. J is TRBJ1-6 and V is TRBV7-9, with D possibly matching TRBD1 (5 bases). Trimming cost V 1 base and J 7 bases, with 11 bases left between them. The CDR3 is made up of 15 amino acids. Germline V gene lookup returns CDR1 SEHNR and CDR2 FQNEAQ (reference sequence). This CDR3 is CASSLELGGNSPLHF. CDR3 nucleotides: TGTGCCAGCAGCTTAGAGCTGGGGGGGAATTCACCCCTCCACTTT. The full variable domain, in which reference TRBV7-9 and TRBJ1-6 provide the parts outside the CDR3, is DTGVSQNPRHKITKRGQNVTFRCDPISEHNRLYWYRQTLGQGPEFLTYFQNEAQLEKSRLLSDRFSAERPKGSFSTLEIQRTEQGDSAMYLCASSLELGGNSPLHFGNGTRLTVT.

V is TRBV6-6 and J is TRBJ2-7; D ambiguous. The ends were cut back, 4 bases at V and 3 bases at J, with 16 bases in the middle. The CDR3 has 15 residues. Germline CDR1 is MNHNY and CDR2 is SVGAGI (reference sequence). DNA of the CDR3: TGTGCCAGCAGTTTCACCAGAGGTTTAGACTACGAGCAGTACTTC. Its translation: CASSFTRGLDYEQYF.

The DNA for the CDR3 is TGTGCCAGCACCCCTCTGAAGGGGACTGAAGCTTTCTTT. This sequence encodes CASTPLKGTEAFF. This rearrangement joins TRBV28 to TRBJ1-1, with D possibly TRBD1 on 5 matching bases. V dropped 7 bases and J dropped 5 bases, with 14 bases sitting between them. This CDR3 region has 13 residues. CDR1 is MDHEN and CDR2 is SYDVKM in the germline V gene.

This rearrangement joins TRBV2 to TRBJ1-1; D might be TRBD1 (6 bases). CDR1 is SNHLY, CDR2 FYNNEI, per germline. This CDR3 spans 13 amino acids. V lost 7 bases, J lost 7 bases, and 16 bases lay in between. The chain's CDR3 is CASTGTPKGEAFF. CDR3 in DNA: TGTGCCAGCACCGGGACACCGAAGGGTGAAGCTTTCTTT.

The rearrangement uses TRBV28 and TRBJ1-2; D not resolved. The CDR3 runs 12 residues. Germline V gene lookup returns CDR1 MDHEN and CDR2 SYDVKM. The V end lost 2 bases, the J end lost 6 bases, and 7 bases lay between the germline ends. The CDR3 DNA reads TGTGCCAGCAGTTTAAGAACTAATGGCTACACCTTC. It yields the protein CASSLRTNGYTF.

J is TRBJ1-4 and V is TRBV28; D remains ambiguous. The CDR3 is made up of 14 amino acids. Germline V lookup: CDR1 MDHEN, CDR2 SYDVKM. V was trimmed by 2 bases and J by 0 bases, leaving 4 bases between them. This CDR3 is CASSLTTTNEKLFF. DNA of the CDR3: TGTGCCAGCAGTTTAACAACAACTAATGAAAAACTGTTTTTT.

J is TRBJ1-1 and V is TRBV10-1; D is unclear. The ends were cut back, 6 bases at V and 1 base at J, with 9 bases in the middle. The CDR3 is made up of 13 amino acids. CDR1 WNHNN and CDR2 SYGVQD come from the germline V gene (reference sequence). The CDR3 sequence is CASSSDWNTEAFF. The CDR3 nucleotides read TGCGCCAGCAGCTCGGACTGGAACACTGAAGCTTTCTTT.

V usage is TRBV11-3 and J usage is TRBJ1-1; TRBD1 might be the D (5 bases). Germline V gene lookup returns CDR1 SGHNT and CDR2 YENEEA. Trimming stripped 2 bases from V and 1 base from J, with 8 bases between. The CDR3 is 14 amino acids. The CDR3 loop is CASSLYRTNTEAFF. DNA of the CDR3: TGTGCCAGCAGCTTATACAGGACGAACACTGAAGCTTTCTTT.

This clone was found a few times. The chain links TRBV9 to TRBJ2-1, with D hard to call. The CDR3 is 14 residues long. Germline CDR1 SGDLS, CDR2 YYNGEE. Trimming pared 0 bases from V and 9 bases from J, leaving 13 bases between. The chain's CDR3 is CASSVATTTGEQFF. DNA of the CDR3: TGTGCCAGCAGCGTAGCTACCACGACTGGTGAGCAGTTCTTC.

This clone was seen once. The chain uses TRBV2 and TRBJ1-5; D is ambiguous. The CDR3 covers 14 residues. Deletions cut 1 base from V and 4 bases from J, with 8 bases between. The V gene's germline CDR1 is SNHLY and CDR2 FYNNEI. CDR3 bases: TGTGCCAGCAGTGAAGGGCAGATAAATCAGCCCCAGCATTTT. As protein: CASSEGQINQPQHF.

This chain joins TRBV9 and TRBJ1-5, with D perhaps TRBD1 (5 bases). Germline-derived CDR1 and CDR2 are SGDLS and YYNGEE. Trimming shortened V by 3 bases and J by 2 bases, and 6 bases separated the two germline ends. The CDR3 consists of 13 residues. The CDR3 spells CASSAGGNQPQHF. The CDR3 coding sequence is TGTGCCAGCAGCGCGGGGGGCAATCAGCCCCAGCATTTT.

Concerning this clone itself: One junction end disagrees with the germline gene, perhaps due to a read error. This chain uses TRBV6-1 with TRBJ2-1, with D possibly TRBD2 on 6 matching bases. From germline, CDR1 is MNHNS and CDR2 SASEGT. The CDR3 runs 14 residues. CDR3: CASSESLGPAWGVF. The CDR3, as DNA: TGTGCCAGCAGTGAATCATTGGGTCCCGCTTGGGGGGTCTTC.

The chain couples TRBV6-4 to TRBJ1-1, with D uncertain. Trimming stripped 4 bases from V and 5 bases from J, with 11 bases between. This CDR3 region has 13 residues. The germline V gene encodes CDR1 MRHNA and CDR2 SNTAGT. The CDR3: CASSVSLQTEAFF. CDR3 coding DNA: TGTGCCAGCAGTGTCAGTTTACAGACTGAAGCTTTCTTT.

The V and J genes are TRBV5-1 and TRBJ1-1; no definite D call. Germline CDR1 SGHRS, CDR2 YFSETQ. V lost 4 bases and J 4 bases, leaving 17 bases between the germline ends. This CDR3 comprises 15 residues. The CDR3 coding sequence is TGCGCCAGCAGCGTCACTCAGGCAGGTAGCACTGAAGCTTTCTTT. Amino acid sequence: CASSVTQAGSTEAFF.

V and J are TRBV18 and TRBJ2-7, with a possible D match to TRBD2 (6 bases). Deletions cut 4 bases from V and 2 bases from J, with 9 bases between. CDR3 length equals 13 residues. CDR1 is KGHSH, CDR2 LQKENI, per germline. In DNA, the CDR3 is TGTGCCAGCTCACACTCGGGGGCCTACGAGCAGTACTTC. Its translation: CASSHSGAYEQYF.

V and J are TRBV28 and TRBJ2-1, with 13 bases aligning to TRBD2. The CDR3 runs 15 residues. CDR1 is MDHEN, CDR2 SYDVKM, per germline. V lost 6 bases, J lost 10 bases, and 9 bases stayed unmatched. CDR3 in DNA: TGTGCCAGCAGCCCCGGACTAGCGGGAGCGCGGGAGCAGTTCTTC. Protein: CASSPGLAGAREQFF.

This clone came up a few times. CDR3 in DNA: TGTGCCAGCAGTACTACGTATAACAGGGGAGGACTCGGCGAGCAGTACTTC. This gives the protein CASSTTYNRGGLGEQYF. J is TRBJ2-7 and V is TRBV28, with D perhaps matching TRBD1 (7 bases). The CDR3 runs to 17 residues. V was pared by 5 bases and J by 6 bases, with 26 bases between. Looked up from germline, CDR1 is MDHEN and CDR2 is SYDVKM.

The chain joins TRBV28 to TRBJ1-6, with D possibly TRBD1 on 5 matching bases. The CDR3 covers 17 residues. CDR1 is MDHEN and CDR2 is SYDVKM in the germline V gene. V was trimmed by 3 bases and J by 7 bases, leaving 19 bases between them. For the CDR3, the DNA is TGTGCCAGCAGTTTCATTGAGAGGGGACTGAAGAATTCACCCCTCCACTTT. Protein sequence: CASSFIERGLKNSPLHF.

The chain recombines TRBV9 with TRBJ1-2; 8 bases match TRBD1. V was clipped by 5 bases and J by 8 bases; unmatched bases: 2. From germline, CDR1 is SGDLS and CDR2 YYNGEE. The CDR3 is made up of 11 amino acids. The CDR3 nucleotides are TGTGCCAGCAGTGACAGGGGCGGCTACACCTTC. Translated, it gives CASSDRGGYTF.

Comment on this clone: Compared with germline, one end of the junction differs, possibly owing to a read error. CDR3 DNA: TGCAGTGCTACCCACCTAGCCTACTTGATCTTC. It is translated as CSATHLAYLIF. This chain connects TRBV20-1 to TRBJ2-1; TRBD2 might be the D (5 bases). CDR1 is DFQATT and CDR2 is SNEGSKA in the germline V gene (reference sequence). There are 11 residues in the CDR3.

This chain connects TRBV6-2 or TRBV6-3 to TRBJ1-1, with 7 bases matching TRBD1. This CDR3 contains 12 residues. The junction had 5 bases not matched to a gene; V was cut back by 6 bases and J by 7 bases. Germline lookup yields CDR1 MNHEY and CDR2 SVGEGT. The CDR3 region is CASSRQGYEAFF. CDR3 in DNA: TGTGCCAGCAGCCGACAGGGCTATGAAGCTTTCTTT.

This clone has only a few counts. V usage is TRBV30 and J usage is TRBJ2-7, with 11 bases fitting TRBD2. V was clipped by 2 bases and J by 4 bases; unmatched bases: 7. CDR3 length: 15 residues. The germline V gene has CDR1 GTSNPN and CDR2 SVGIG (reference sequence). The CDR3 here is CAWSSPGLAVYEQYF. Here the CDR3 DNA reads TGTGCCTGGAGTTCACCGGGACTAGCGGTATACGAGCAGTACTTC.

J is TRBJ2-4 and V is TRBV3-1 (or the pseudogene TRBV3-2); 9 nucleotides align to TRBD1. The trim removed 1 base at V and 6 bases at J, leaving 4 bases unmatched. The CDR3 spans 15 residues. Germline V lookup: CDR1 LGHDT, CDR2 YNNKEL (reference sequence). CDR3 in amino acids: CASSQAGTGINIQYF. In DNA, the CDR3 is TGTGCCAGCAGCCAAGCAGGGACAGGGATAAACATTCAGTACTTC.

V usage is TRBV28 and J usage is TRBJ1-5; TRBD1 agrees at 9 bases. Losses at the gene ends were 10 bases for V and 2 bases for J; bases not matched to a gene: 9. Germline V CDR1 and CDR2: MDHEN, SYDVKM. The CDR3 is 15 amino acids. CDR3 in DNA: TGTGCCACCACCGCGGGACAGGGAGGCAATCAGCCCCAGCATTTT. This sequence encodes CATTAGQGGNQPQHF.

As concerns this clone: Other DNA sequences in this specimen translate into the identical CDR3. The genes are TRBV9 and TRBJ2-3; D is uncertain. There are 15 residues in the CDR3. CDR1 and CDR2 from the germline V gene are SGDLS and YYNGEE. Trimming removed 2 bases from V and 1 base from J, with 11 bases in between. The CDR3 is CASSVSGRGTDTQYF. As DNA, the CDR3 is TGTGCCAGCAGCGTCTCAGGTCGAGGCACAGATACGCAGTATTTT.